Each of the 22 T cell receptor beta chains below was sequenced from the same sample in a study of T-cell reconstitution after alpha-beta-depleted transplantation in children. Unique molecular identifiers were incorporated during preparation of the TCRbeta library. Via MiXCR, TCRdb re-called the PCR reads, giving one row per CDR3 protein. The sample shows a few hundred thousand distinct CDR3 sequences, roughly 13% of them seen only once. Sequencing was performed on PBMCs, mostly from graft donor cells, taken 360 days after TCRalphabeta/CD19-depleted stem cell transplant. All receptors derive from a male patient aged 10 to 17 who had a stem cell transplant for acute myeloid leukemia, so the T cells may come from the graft donor.

V is TRBV20-1 and J is TRBJ2-3; D is ambiguous. The germline gives CDR1 DFQATT, CDR2 SNEGSKA (reference sequence). CDR3 size: 15 residues. The V end lost 0 bases, the J end lost 0 bases, and 10 bases lay between the germline ends. In DNA form, the CDR3 reads TGCAGTGCTAGAGATCCAGCTAGAAGCACAGATACGCAGTATTTT. Translating it yields CSARDPARSTDTQYF.

The chain uses TRBV12-3 or TRBV12-4 and TRBJ2-7; D gene unclear. Trimming took 4 bases from V and 7 from J, leaving 8 bases between them. CDR3 length: 11 residues. CDR3 coding DNA: TGTGCCAGCAGTTCCACCGATGAGCAGTACTTC. Amino acids: CASSSTDEQYF.

The chain links TRBV24-1 to TRBJ1-2; 8 bases are shared with TRBD1. Looked up from germline, CDR1 is KGHDR and CDR2 is SFDVKD. V shed 4 bases and J 4 bases; nucleotides not matched to a gene: 7. This CDR3 comprises 15 residues. The CDR3 coding sequence is TGTGCCACCAGTGAAAGGACAGGGACATCCTATGGCTACACCTTC. It encodes CATSERTGTSYGYTF.

The rearrangement joins TRBV5-8 to TRBJ2-1, with D tentatively TRBD1 (6 bases). CDR3 length equals 17 residues. Looked up from germline, CDR1 is SGHTS and CDR2 is YDEGEE. The germline V and J ends were trimmed by 4 bases and 0 bases, with 17 bases remaining between them. The CDR3 nucleotides are TGTGCCAGCAGCACCAAACAGGGACCCAGCTCCTACAATGAGCAGTTCTTC. Amino acids: CASSTKQGPSSYNEQFF.

A few counts support this clonotype. This sequence joins TRBV7-2 and TRBJ2-5; D tentatively fits TRBD1 or TRBD2 (5 bases each). V shed 1 base and J shed 4 bases, with 16 bases lying between them. Per germline, CDR1 SGHTA and CDR2 FQGNSA. The CDR3 has 16 residues. CDR3 DNA: TGTGCCAGCAGCTTAGGGGGGTCTAGTGGCGGAGAGACCCAGTACTTC. It codes for CASSLGGSSGGETQYF.

This clonotype has at least ten counts. The genes are TRBV28 and TRBJ2-5; D may be TRBD1 or TRBD2 (5 bases each). Germline values: CDR1 MDHEN, CDR2 SYDVKM. The CDR3 is made up of 15 amino acids. V lost 3 bases and J lost 5, with 16 bases in between. The CDR3 here is CASSFGARSRETQYF. CDR3 nucleotides: TGTGCCAGCAGTTTCGGGGCCCGTTCCAGGGAGACCCAGTACTTC. Full variable domain (missing parts from reference TRBV28 and TRBJ2-5): DVKVTQSSRYLVKRTGEKVFLECVQDMDHENMFWYRQDPGLGLRLIYFSYDVKMKEKGDIPEGYSVSREKKERFSLILESASTNQTSMYLCASSFGARSRETQYFGPGTRLLVL.

This clonotype has just a few counts. This chain uses TRBV27 with TRBJ2-3, with D possibly being TRBD1 (5 bases). The CDR3 spans 12 residues. V lost 7 bases to trimming and J lost 4 bases, with 9 bases between them. The germline gives CDR1 MNHEY, CDR2 SMNVEV (reference sequence). CDR3 nucleotide sequence: TGTGCCAGCACCTCCAGGGCAGATACGCAGTATTTT. The encoded protein is CASTSRADTQYF.

This chain connects TRBV7-3 to TRBJ2-7, with D possibly matching TRBD1 (6 bases). Trimming pared 1 base from V and 5 bases from J, leaving 21 bases between. The CDR3 totals 17 residues. Germline CDR1 SGHTA, CDR2 FQGTGA. The CDR3 DNA reads as TGTGCCAGCAGCTTAAGGGGTGGGGGCAGGGATCTGAACGAGCAGTACTTC. Its protein product is CASSLRGGGRDLNEQYF.

J is TRBJ2-1 and V is TRBV5-6, with a weak D call TRBD1 (6 bases). This CDR3 spans 16 amino acids. Germline CDR1 reads SGHDT; CDR2 reads YYEEEE. Trimming removed 0 bases at V and 2 bases at J, with 12 bases between. CDR3 sequence: CASSLVGGVPYNEQFF. Here the CDR3 DNA reads TGTGCCAGCAGCTTGGTTGGGGGCGTCCCCTACAATGAGCAGTTCTTC. Complete variable domain (other parts from reference TRBV5-6 and TRBJ2-1): DAGVTQSPTHLIKTRGQQVTLRCSPKSGHDTVSWYQQALGQGPQFIFQYYEEEERQRGNFPDRFSGHQFPNYSSELNVNALLLGDSALYLCASSLVGGVPYNEQFFGPGTRLTVL.

The chain couples TRBV20-1 to TRBJ2-7; no clear D. The CDR3 has 13 residues. CDR1 and CDR2 from the germline V gene are DFQATT and SNEGSKA (reference sequence). Between the trimmed V and J ends, which lost 3 bases and 2 bases, there was a span of 11 bases. The CDR3 sequence is CSASRVITYEQYF. In DNA form, the CDR3 reads TGCAGTGCTAGCCGGGTCATAACCTACGAGCAGTACTTC.

This clonotype was counted only a few times. The rearrangement uses TRBV12-5 and TRBJ2-2; D is undetermined. V shed 9 bases and J shed 6 bases, with 17 bases lying between them. The germline gives CDR1 LGHNT, CDR2 FRNRAP. This CDR3 is built from 14 residues. DNA of the CDR3: TGTGCTAGCCTGGCGGCGAGATACTCCGGGGAGCTGTTTTTT. Encoded protein: CASLAARYSGELFF.

As for this clonotype: A much larger clone lies one base from this, so it may be a read error. This rearrangement joins TRBV29-1 to TRBJ2-1; tentatively, D is TRBD1 or TRBD2 (5 bases each). The CDR3 runs to 12 residues. Germline CDR1 is SQVTM and CDR2 is ANQGSEA. The DNA of the CDR3 is TGCAGCGTTCTGTGGGGGAGCGGAAAGCATTTCTTC. Amino acids: CSVLWGSGKHFF.

This clonotype was counted many times. The chain is built from TRBV29-1 and TRBJ2-1, with D maybe TRBD2 (6 bases). CDR1 and CDR2 from the germline V gene are SQVTM and ANQGSEA. V shed 1 base and J shed 5 bases, with 12 bases lying between them. The CDR3 consists of 14 residues. The CDR3 nucleotides are TGCAGCGTTGAAGGACTAGGTCCCCACAATGAGCAGTTCTTC. Its translation is CSVEGLGPHNEQFF.

In its sample, this clonotype was seen many times. CDR3 DNA: TGTGCCAGCAGCCAACCGGGACAGGGGCGCCCCGAGCAGTACTTC. Translated, it gives CASSQPGQGRPEQYF. The rearrangement joins TRBV3-1 to TRBJ2-7, with 10 bases aligning to TRBD1. Germline trimming cut 2 bases from V and 6 bases from J; bases unmatched to any gene: 7. Germline V CDR1 and CDR2: LGHDT, YNNKEL (reference sequence). This CDR3 region has 15 residues.

This clonotype was recorded a few times. V gene TRBV27 combines with J gene TRBJ2-1; no clear D. CDR3 length: 14 amino acids. V was pared by 9 bases and J by 13 bases, with 25 bases between. CDR1 and CDR2 (germline): MNHEY, SMNVEV (reference sequence). In DNA form, the CDR3 reads TGTGCCAGTGAGGCATCAGGACGTACTCAGAACCAGTTCTTC. It is translated as CASEASGRTQNQFF.

This clonotype occurred a few times. This chain connects TRBV11-2 to TRBJ2-7, with D possibly TRBD1 on 5 matching bases. V was cut by 1 base and J by 3 bases, with 10 bases left in between. Germline CDR1 and CDR2: SGHAT and FQNNGV. The CDR3 has 14 residues. The CDR3 nucleotides read TGTGCCAGCAGCTTAGGGCCCGACAGCTACGAGCAGTACTTC. Residues: CASSLGPDSYEQYF.

A few counts support this clonotype. This chain uses TRBV12-3 or TRBV12-4 with TRBJ1-1; 7 nucleotides match TRBD1. CDR3 length: 14 amino acids. V trimming: 3 bases; J trimming: 5 bases; junction bases outside the gene matches: 6. This chain's CDR3 is CASSLVQGGTEAFF. The CDR3 nucleotides read TGTGCCAGCAGTTTGGTTCAGGGGGGAACTGAAGCTTTCTTT.

The table lists this clonotype with many counts. V and J are TRBV7-3 and TRBJ2-7, with D unclear. V was shortened by 5 bases and J by 2 bases, with 13 bases between the two germline ends. The CDR3 has 14 amino acids. Germline CDR1 reads SGHTA; CDR2 reads FQGTGA. The CDR3 here is CASSRFGGTYEQYF. Written as DNA, the CDR3 is TGTGCCAGCAGCCGGTTTGGTGGTACCTACGAGCAGTACTTC.

Only a few counts were recorded for this clonotype. The V gene is TRBV7-2, the J gene TRBJ2-1; D ambiguous. The CDR3 is 12 amino acids. Germline CDR1 SGHTA, CDR2 FQGNSA. Deletions cut 7 bases from V and 9 bases from J, with 13 bases between. The DNA for the CDR3 is TGTGCCAGCATCATGACCTGGGGTGAGCAGTTCTTC. It encodes CASIMTWGEQFF.

This clonotype was seen ten or more times. The chain links TRBV28 to TRBJ2-1; TRBD2 agrees at 14 bases. V was pared by 0 bases and J by 8 bases, with 6 bases of the junction left unmatched. The germline gives CDR1 MDHEN, CDR2 SYDVKM. The CDR3 runs 17 residues. The CDR3 region has the DNA TGTGCCAGCAGTTTATGGGGGACTAGCGGGAGTTATCATGAGCAGTTCTTC. As protein: CASSLWGTSGSYHEQFF.

This clonotype was recorded many times. The chain recombines TRBV5-1 with TRBJ2-3, with D hard to call. CDR1 and CDR2 from the germline V gene are SGHRS and YFSETQ. The CDR3 is 12 amino acids. V was cut by 0 bases and J by 2 bases, with 1 base left in between. CDR3 bases: TGCGCCAGCAGCTTGGACACAGATACGCAGTATTTT. Its protein is CASSLDTDTQYF.

The chain is built from TRBV7-2 and TRBJ1-4; D possibly corresponds to TRBD1 (5 bases). The CDR3 covers 16 residues. Germline V gene lookup returns CDR1 SGHTA and CDR2 FQGNSA. V was cut by 1 base and J by 3 bases, with 12 bases left in between. The CDR3 DNA sequence: TGTGCCAGCAGCTTAGGACCAGGGAGGTCTAATGAAAAACTGTTTTTT. Translated, it gives CASSLGPGRSNEKLFF.